A single sample is the source of the 31 T cell receptor beta chains below, sequenced in a study of blood T cell repertoires in COVID-19. Assay: immunoSEQ multiplex PCR; the TCRdb copy retains only in-frame clones and omits some. The table shows 300,000 to 350,000 clones, with 80% to 90% occurring only once. The sample was PBMCs or T cells enriched from blood (not recorded which). The source is a man aged 30 to 39 who had recovered from COVID-19.

About this clone itself: Germline is not matched at one junction end, which may reflect a read error. This chain links TRBV7-2 with TRBJ1-6; 8 bases map to TRBD1. Germline assignment: CDR1 SGHTA and CDR2 FQGNSA. The CDR3 loop spans 14 amino acids. The CDR3 reads CASSLDRGNTPLHF. Written as DNA, the CDR3 is TGTGCCAGCAGCCTCGACAGGGGTAATACACCCCTCCACTTT.

V is TRBV21-1 and J is TRBJ2-7; TRBD1, as called in the table, went unchecked against the DNA. TRBV21-1 is assigned pseudogene status. The CDR3 has 14 amino acids. The CDR3 DNA follows: TGTGCCAGCACCCCGCCGCAGGGCGGTTACGAGCAGTACTTC. Encoded protein: CASTPPQGGYEQYF.

The chain employs TRBV10-3 and TRBJ1-5; D is unresolved. CDR1 is ENHRY and CDR2 is SYGVKD in the germline V gene. Deletions cut 2 bases from V and 0 bases from J, with 17 bases between. The length of the CDR3 is 18 residues. CDR3 region: CAISETRDDGISNQPQHF. Here the CDR3 DNA reads TGTGCCATCAGTGAGACTAGAGATGACGGAATTAGCAATCAGCCCCAGCATTTT.

The chain carries TRBV5-8 and TRBJ1-2; weak D call: TRBD1 (5 bases). This CDR3 comprises 17 residues. V lost 2 bases and J lost 6, with 23 bases in between. The germline CDR1 and CDR2 sequences are SGHTS and YDEGEE. This CDR3 reads CASSLFYGDSLGHGYTF. The CDR3 DNA is TGTGCCAGCAGCTTATTCTACGGGGACTCCCTGGGGCATGGCTACACCTTC.

The chain combines TRBV5-4 with TRBJ2-2; maybe TRBD1 (6 bases). The CDR3 consists of 14 residues. Germline CDR1 SGHNT, CDR2 YYREEE (reference sequence). V lost 4 bases to trimming and J lost 4 bases, with 11 bases between them. As DNA, the CDR3 is TGTGCCAGCAGCGCCGACAGGTTCACCGGGGAGCTGTTTTTT. Protein product: CASSADRFTGELFF.

The rearrangement uses TRBV25-1 and TRBJ2-7; TRBD2 aligns across 7 bases. Trimming took 8 bases from V and 5 from J; bases not matched to a gene: 9. The CDR3 is 13 amino acids. The V gene's germline CDR1 is MGHDK and CDR2 SYGVNS. Written as DNA, the CDR3 is TGTGCCAGCCAGGGAGGGACCCTAAACGAGCAGTACTTC. Translated, it gives CASQGGTLNEQYF.

The rearrangement links TRBV3-1 (or the pseudogene TRBV3-2) to TRBJ1-2, with a tentative D call TRBD1 (5 bases). The CDR3 has 15 amino acids. V lost 3 bases and J 6 bases, leaving 17 bases between the germline ends. CDR1 is LGHDT and CDR2 is YNNKEL in the germline V gene (reference sequence). The CDR3 DNA sequence: TGTGCCAGCAGCCATCAACCCGAGGCAGGGAATGGCTACACCTTC. This codes for CASSHQPEAGNGYTF.

The gene calls are TRBV5-5 and TRBJ2-7; tentative D call: TRBD1 (5 bases). Per germline, CDR1 SGHKS and CDR2 YYEKEE (reference sequence). The CDR3 sequence is 14 residues long. Deletions cut 3 bases from V and 6 bases from J, with 16 bases between. CDR3 nucleotide sequence: TGTGCCAGCAGCTCCCCGGACATCGCCGGCGAGCAGTACTTC. Amino acid sequence: CASSSPDIAGEQYF.

This chain connects TRBV5-1 to TRBJ1-1; a weak D match, TRBD1 (5 bases). V was trimmed by 3 bases and J by 7 bases, leaving 16 bases between them. Germline V gene sequence: CDR1 SGHRS, CDR2 YFSETQ. The CDR3 runs 14 residues. As DNA, the CDR3 is TGCGCCAGCAGCTCGACAGTTGGAGGGGTTGAAGCTTTCTTT. It translates to CASSSTVGGVEAFF.

This rearrangement joins TRBV5-5 to TRBJ1-4, with 9 bases fitting TRBD1. The J segment lost 7 bases and the V segment lost 4 bases, leaving 2 bases of the junction unmatched. The CDR3 extends over 13 amino acids. Germline V gives CDR1 SGHKS, CDR2 YYEKEE (reference sequence). CDR3 DNA sequence: TGTGCCAGCAGCCGACAGGGGGGTGAAAAACTGTTTTTT. Translating it yields CASSRQGGEKLFF. Full variable domain (missing parts from reference TRBV5-5 and TRBJ1-4): DAGVTQSPTHLIKTRGQQVTLRCSPISGHKSVSWYQQVLGQGPQFIFQYYEKEERGRGNFPDRFSARQFPNYSSELNVNALLLGDSALYLCASSRQGGEKLFFGSGTQLSVL.

A single count supports this clone. The chain is built from TRBV5-1 and TRBJ2-7; 9 positions match TRBD1. Trimming removed 4 bases from V and 3 bases from J; junction bases left unmatched: 5. The CDR3 is made up of 14 amino acids. Germline assignment: CDR1 SGHRS and CDR2 YFSETQ. CDR3: CASSGGQGYYEQYF. The CDR3 DNA follows: TGCGCCAGCAGCGGGGGACAGGGTTACTACGAGCAGTACTTC.

This clone was picked up one time. The chain couples TRBV21-1 to TRBJ1-6; the D call TRBD1 from the table was never checked on the DNA. TRBV21-1 is reported as a pseudogene. The CDR3 length is 15 residues. As DNA, the CDR3 is TGTGCCAGCAGCAACGGGACAGAATATAATTCACCCCTCCACTTT. It encodes CASSNGTEYNSPLHF.

This clone showed up just a few times. The chain joins TRBV5-6 to TRBJ2-5, with 9 bases identical to TRBD2. The V gene end was trimmed by 3 bases and the J gene end by 4 bases; junction bases not matched to a gene: 4. The CDR3 extends over 14 amino acids. Germline CDR1 reads SGHDT; CDR2 reads YYEEEE. CDR3 nucleotide sequence: TGTGCCAGCAGCTCTGGAGCGGGGGGAGAGACCCAGTACTTC. Amino acids: CASSSGAGGETQYF.

The chain links TRBV12-5 to TRBJ1-4; D remains unclear. From germline, CDR1 is LGHNT and CDR2 FRNRAP. CDR3 length: 14 amino acids. Trimming removed 3 bases from V and 3 bases from J, with 8 bases in between. CDR3 region: CASGFGSANEKLFF. The CDR3 nucleotides are TGTGCTAGTGGTTTCGGGAGCGCTAATGAAAAACTGTTTTTT. The whole variable domain, filled in from reference TRBV12-5 and TRBJ1-4, reads DARVTQTPRHKVTEMGQEVTMRCQPILGHNTVFWYRQTMMQGLELLAYFRNRAPLDDSGMPKDRFSAEMPDATLATLKIQPSEPRDSAVYFCASGFGSANEKLFFGSGTQLSVL.

This clone has ten or more counts. The chain recombines TRBV15 with TRBJ2-3; TRBD1 agrees at 7 bases. Per the germline V gene, CDR1 is LNHNV and CDR2 is YYDKDF (reference sequence). This CDR3 spans 15 amino acids. Unmatched junction bases numbered 4, after V lost 4 bases and J lost 0 bases. CDR3 region: CATSIGQASTDTQYF. CDR3 nucleotide sequence: TGTGCCACCAGCATCGGACAGGCTAGCACAGATACGCAGTATTTT.

The chain recombines TRBV5-1 with TRBJ2-3; the D gene is possibly TRBD2 (7 bases). Per germline, CDR1 SGHRS and CDR2 YFSETQ. The V end lost 1 base, the J end lost 0 bases, and 18 bases lay between the germline ends. This CDR3 comprises 18 residues. CDR3 in amino acids: CASSLRLFGGQSTDTQYF. CDR3 DNA sequence: TGCGCCAGCAGCTTGAGGTTGTTCGGGGGGCAGAGCACAGATACGCAGTATTTT. The full variable domain, with the rest looked up from reference TRBV5-1 and TRBJ2-3, is KAGVTQTPRYLIKTRGQQVTLSCSPISGHRSVSWYQQTPGQGLQFLFEYFSETQRNKGNFPGRFSGRQFSNSRSEMNVSTLELGDSALYLCASSLRLFGGQSTDTQYFGPGTRLTVL.

This rearrangement joins TRBV4-3 to TRBJ2-7, with D unresolved. Germline assignment: CDR1 LGHNA and CDR2 YSLEER. The ends were cut back, 2 bases at V and 0 bases at J, with 17 bases in the middle. The CDR3 sequence is 17 residues long. The chain's CDR3 is CASSQRYSPIVSYEQYF. CDR3 nucleotide sequence: TGCGCCAGCAGCCAAAGATACAGTCCGATCGTCTCCTACGAGCAGTACTTC.

The chain is built from TRBV6-2 or TRBV6-3 and TRBJ2-1; TRBD2 is a possible D gene (6 bases). Looked up from germline, CDR1 is MNHEY and CDR2 is SVGEGT. Trimming shortened V by 2 bases and J by 7 bases, and 15 bases separated the two germline ends. CDR3 length: 15 residues. The CDR3 sequence: CASSYVAGSLNEQFF. In DNA form, the CDR3 reads TGTGCCAGCAGTTACGTGGCGGGGTCTTTGAATGAGCAGTTCTTC.

CDR3 sequence reads: CASSLWTGDQPQHF. DNA for the CDR3: TGTGCCAGCAGCCTCTGGACAGGGGATCAGCCCCAGCATTTT. The V call is TRBV5-5, the J call TRBJ1-5; TRBD1 matches at 9 bases. CDR1 SGHKS and CDR2 YYEKEE come from the germline V gene (reference sequence). The length of the CDR3 is 14 residues. V gave up 4 bases and J gave up 5 bases; unmatched junction bases: 4.

This clone was picked up one time. CDR3 DNA sequence: TGTGCCAGCAGCCAGGACAGGGTTGAGCAGTTCTTC. This encodes CASSQDRVEQFF. This chain uses TRBV7-3 with TRBJ2-1; 8 bases are a match to TRBD1. V shed 5 bases, J shed 9 bases, and the junction held 3 bases outside the gene matches. This CDR3 spans 12 amino acids. Germline V gene sequence: CDR1 SGHTA, CDR2 FQGTGA. Based on the CDR3 plus reference TRBV7-3 and TRBJ2-1, the full variable domain is GAGVSQTPSNKVTEKGKYVELRCDPISGHTALYWYRQSLGQGPEFLIYFQGTGAADDSGLPNDRFFAVRPEGSVSTLKIQRTERGDSAVYLCASSQDRVEQFFGPGTRLTVL.

The chain is built from TRBV5-6 and TRBJ1-4; D remains ambiguous. Trimming cost V 4 bases and J 8 bases, with 12 bases left between them. This CDR3 is 13 amino acids long. The germline V gene encodes CDR1 SGHDT and CDR2 YYEEEE. The CDR3 spells CASSTGVEEKLFF. The CDR3 region has the DNA TGTGCCAGCAGCACCGGGGTAGAGGAAAAACTGTTTTTT.

The rearrangement uses TRBV5-5 and TRBJ1-1; possible D gene TRBD1, 5 bases. Germline V lookup: CDR1 SGHKS, CDR2 YYEKEE (reference sequence). The V end was cut by 3 bases, the J end by 9 bases, with 15 bases between. The CDR3 is 13 amino acids. CDR3 in amino acids: CASSSTQGFQAFF. The DNA of the CDR3 is TGTGCCAGCAGCTCCACCCAGGGATTTCAAGCTTTCTTT.

V usage is TRBV5-4 and J usage is TRBJ1-1; TRBD1 is a possible D gene (6 bases). V was pared by 4 bases and J by 3 bases, with 13 bases between. The CDR3 extends over 14 amino acids. Germline V lookup: CDR1 SGHNT, CDR2 YYREEE (reference sequence). The CDR3 DNA follows: TGTGCCAGCAGCAAAACCCACAGGGACACTGAAGCTTTCTTT. Translation gives CASSKTHRDTEAFF. Full variable domain (remainder filled in from reference TRBV5-4 and TRBJ1-1): ETGVTQSPTHLIKTRGQQVTLRCSSQSGHNTVSWYQQALGQGPQFIFQYYREEENGRGNFPPRFSGLQFPNYSSELNVNALELDDSALYLCASSKTHRDTEAFFGQGTRLTVV.

The CDR3 region has the DNA TGTGCCAGCAGCTTCGGTGGAGGGTTGGGCACTGAAGCTTTCTTT. It specifies CASSFGGGLGTEAFF. The V gene is TRBV7-3, the J gene TRBJ1-1; D call uncertain. Germline CDR1 is SGHTA and CDR2 is FQGTGA. The CDR3 sequence is 15 residues long. Trimming stripped 3 bases from V and 4 bases from J, with 15 bases between. Drawing the rest from reference TRBV7-3 and TRBJ1-1, the complete variable domain is GAGVSQTPSNKVTEKGKYVELRCDPISGHTALYWYRQSLGQGPEFLIYFQGTGAADDSGLPNDRFFAVRPEGSVSTLKIQRTERGDSAVYLCASSFGGGLGTEAFFGQGTRLTVV.

The chain is built from TRBV12-3 or TRBV12-4 and TRBJ2-7; possible D gene TRBD1, 6 bases. V lost 2 bases, J lost 12 bases, and 14 bases lay in between. CDR3 size: 12 residues. DNA for the CDR3: TGTGCCAGCAGTTTAAGAGGGGGAAGAGTGTACTTC. Protein: CASSLRGGRVYF.

This sequence joins TRBV29-1 and TRBJ2-1, with 10 positions matching TRBD1. The CDR3 is made up of 15 amino acids. V dropped 4 bases and J dropped 4; count of bases not matched to a gene: 7. Germline-derived CDR1 and CDR2 are SQVTM and ANQGSEA. The CDR3 DNA reads as TGCAGCGTTGTCCTCCCGGGACAGGGGTACAATGAGCAGTTCTTC. Its protein product is CSVVLPGQGYNEQFF.

J is TRBJ2-2 and V is TRBV7-9, with 7 bases that match TRBD1. V trimming: 5 bases; J trimming: 5 bases; junction bases outside the gene matches: 5. The V gene's germline CDR1 is SEHNR and CDR2 FQNEAQ (reference sequence). This CDR3 spans 14 amino acids. This CDR3 reads CASSHRQGTGELFF. In nucleotides, the CDR3 is TGTGCCAGCAGCCATCGACAGGGTACCGGGGAGCTGTTTTTT.

The J gene is TRBJ1-5, the V gene TRBV30; 7 nucleotides line up with TRBD1. CDR3 size: 13 residues. Germline CDR1 GTSNPN, CDR2 SVGIG (reference sequence). The V gene end was trimmed by 2 bases and the J gene end by 7 bases; junction bases not matched to a gene: 5. This chain's CDR3 is CAWSPQGKQPQHF. The CDR3 DNA sequence: TGTGCCTGGAGTCCACAGGGGAAACAGCCCCAGCATTTT.

V gene TRBV30 combines with J gene TRBJ2-3; the match to TRBD2 covers 10 bases. Trimming took 2 bases from V and 4 from J; bases not matched to a gene: 3. The CDR3 loop spans 14 amino acids. Germline CDR1 is GTSNPN and CDR2 is SVGIG (reference sequence). The CDR3 loop reads CAWSKRGGPDTQYF. The CDR3 region has the DNA TGTGCCTGGAGTAAGCGGGGGGGCCCAGATACGCAGTATTTT.

The chain combines TRBV6-5 with TRBJ2-3; D not resolved. This CDR3 is built from 14 residues. The germline V and J ends were trimmed by 10 bases and 0 bases, with 14 bases remaining between them. From germline, CDR1 is MNHEY and CDR2 SVGAGI. CDR3 nucleotide sequence: TGTGCCACCCTAACCGGTTCTAGCACAGATACGCAGTATTTT. Its protein is CATLTGSSTDTQYF.

V and J are TRBV9 and TRBJ2-1; 7 bases fit TRBD2. Germline CDR1 SGDLS, CDR2 YYNGEE. The CDR3 runs to 15 residues. The V gene end was trimmed by 3 bases and the J gene end by 4 bases; junction bases not matched to a gene: 7. Written as DNA, the CDR3 is TGTGCCAGCAGCGCAACCGGGACTACTTACAATGAGCAGTTCTTC. Its translation is CASSATGTTYNEQFF.